A single sample gave rise to the 3 T cell receptor beta chains below, sequenced in a study of human T cells and chemical hapten exposure. TCRdb analysed the RACE reads with MiXCR anew, one entry per CDR3 protein. The repertoire includes about 360,000 distinct CDR3 sequences, around 7% of them detected once, and about 8% sits in the top ten. Time point indicated: patch test 1, 2 weeks after DPC sensitization. Noted treatment: therapeutic diphenylcyclopropenone sensitization with weekly scalp DPC. Sequences were derived from whole blood, sampled in connection with sensitization to the hapten diphenylcyclopropenone (DPC). The receptors were sampled from a young woman with alopecia areata. Some clones in this sample may be carry-over from other donors' samples.

CDR3 sequence reads: CASSLDGGDGNTEAFF. The CDR3 region has the DNA TGTGCCAGCAGCTTAGATGGGGGCGACGGGAACACTGAAGCTTTCTTT. The chain uses TRBV11-3 and TRBJ1-1, with a tentative D call TRBD1 (6 bases). CDR3 length equals 16 residues. With 0 bases removed from V and 1 base from J, the gap between germline ends came to 12 bases. Germline values: CDR1 SGHNT, CDR2 YENEEA.

This clonotype has more than one count but fewer than ten. The chain recombines TRBV7-9 with TRBJ1-1; 9 bases fit TRBD1. The CDR3 is 16 residues long. V trimming: 1 base; J trimming: 1 base; junction bases outside the gene matches: 4. CDR1 and CDR2 from the germline V gene are SEHNR and FQNEAQ (reference sequence). The CDR3 DNA follows: TGTGCCAGCAGCTTAGTAGGGACAGGGAAGAACACTGAAGCTTTCTTT. Protein product: CASSLVGTGKNTEAFF.

The rearrangement links TRBV12-3 or TRBV12-4 to TRBJ1-4; D is undetermined. This CDR3 has 13 residues. V lost 5 bases, J lost 3 bases, and 7 bases lay in between. CDR3 sequence reads: CASSPWANEKLFF. The CDR3 nucleotides read TGTGCCAGCAGTCCCTGGGCTAATGAAAAACTGTTTTTT.